The TCR beta chain under discussion was sequenced for a study of T cells in Graves' hyperthyroidism and ophthalmopathy. This CDR3 is built from 14 residues. The germline CDR1 and CDR2 sequences are MDHEN and SYDVKM. Trimming took 5 bases from V and 3 from J, leaving 11 bases between them. What was amplified from RNA transcripts were TCR beta CDR3 regions. The HTBI primer set was used in a first-round RT-PCR of the TCR CDR3. Each CDR3 protein is one row after TCRdb ran MiXCR on the multiplex PCR reads. The sample has hundreds of thousands of distinct CDR3 sequences; around 15% are singletons. This clonotype was seen many times.

J is TRBJ1-5 and V is TRBV28, with D possibly TRBD1 on 6 matching bases. What was sequenced was blood. The TCR originated in a woman aged 18-29 years with Graves' hyperthyroidism. Here the CDR3 reads CASSLRDTNQPQHF. In nucleotides, the CDR3 is TGTGCCAGCAGTCTCCGGGACACCAATCAGCCCCAGCATTTT. The whole variable domain, filled in from reference TRBV28 and TRBJ1-5, reads DVKVTQSSRYLVKRTGEKVFLECVQDMDHENMFWYRQDPGLGLRLIYFSYDVKMKEKGDIPEGYSVSREKKERFSLILESASTNQTSMYLCASSLRDTNQPQHFGDGTRLSIL.